Listed below are T cell receptor beta chains from one sample, sequenced in a study of T-cell memory formation after mild COVID-19. Via MiXCR, TCRdb re-called the 5' RACE reads, giving one row per CDR3 protein. The sample comprises 550,000 to 600,000 distinct CDR3 sequences, about 20% of which are singletons, and 7.5% to 9.5% rests with the top ten. Sequencing was done on a sample of PBMCs or a T cell subset sorted from them (not recorded which). These receptors originate from an adult woman who had mild COVID-19 (a few samples of this study predate the infection). Cell type and time point are not known. Each CDR3 is given with its conserved first and last residue. Each record gives: V gene, D gene, clone size, J gene, CDR3 protein, CDR3 DNA. A D gene is named only where the DNA matches it firmly. Clone sizes are given selectively: once, few, many, or a class where the clone is expanded.

V: TRBV4-2; D: TRBD2; size: few; J: TRBJ2-2; CDR3: CASSQDVLAGGRTGELFF; DNA: TGTGCCAGCAGCCAAGATGTACTAGCGGGGGGTCGAACCGGGGAGCTGTTTTTT
V: TRBV11-2; D: -; size: few; J: TRBJ2-1; CDR3: CASSSYLLSERSYNEQFF; DNA: TGTGCCAGCAGCTCGTACTTACTATCCGAGCGATCCTACAATGAGCAGTTCTTC
V: TRBV12-3/TRBV12-4; D: -; size: few; J: TRBJ1-1; CDR3: CASSLGRNRGNTEAFF; DNA: TGTGCCAGCAGTTTAGGGAGGAACCGGGGGAACACTGAAGCTTTCTTT
V: TRBV6-1; D: TRBD2; size: few; J: TRBJ2-1; CDR3: CASTPTSGSYNEQFF; DNA: TGTGCCAGCACCCCAACTAGCGGCTCCTACAATGAGCAGTTCTTC
V: TRBV4-3; D: -; size: -; J: TRBJ2-5; CDR3: CARPHPFLQETQYF; DNA: TGCGCCAGACCCCACCCGTTCCTCCAAGAGACCCAGTACTTC
V: TRBV24-1; D: -; size: -; J: TRBJ2-2; CDR3: CATSDFSNTGELFF; DNA: TGTGCCACCAGTGATTTTTCAAACACCGGGGAGCTGTTTTTT
V: TRBV5-5; D: -; size: many; J: TRBJ2-5; CDR3: CASSLAWISQETQYF; DNA: TGTGCCAGCAGCTTGGCCTGGATATCCCAAGAGACCCAGTACTTC
V: TRBV14; D: -; size: once; J: TRBJ1-2; CDR3: CASSQAGHPIYGYTF; DNA: TGTGCCAGCAGCCAAGCCGGACACCCCATCTATGGCTACACCTTC
V: TRBV5-1; D: -; size: few; J: TRBJ2-7; CDR3: CASSSNLLPYEQYF; DNA: TGCGCCAGCAGCTCAAACCTCCTTCCCTACGAGCAGTACTTC
V: TRBV5-6; D: TRBD1; size: many; J: TRBJ2-7; CDR3: CASSSRGQAYEQYF; DNA: TGTGCCAGCAGCTCCCGCGGACAGGCCTACGAGCAGTACTTC
V: TRBV5-4; D: -; size: -; J: TRBJ2-3; CDR3: CASSLRGISTDTQYF; DNA: TGTGCCAGCAGCTTGAGGGGGATCAGCACAGATACGCAGTATTTT
V: TRBV20-1; D: -; size: -; J: TRBJ1-5; CDR3: CSARSDMSNQPQHF; DNA: TGCAGTGCTAGGTCGGACATGAGCAATCAGCCCCAGCATTTT
V: TRBV5-1; D: TRBD2; size: -; J: TRBJ2-5; CDR3: CASSAKGLAGVGTQYF; DNA: TGCGCCAGCAGCGCGAAAGGACTAGCGGGAGTCGGGACCCAGTACTTC
V: TRBV6-2/TRBV6-3; D: TRBD1; size: -; J: TRBJ2-1; CDR3: CASSRGGTGYNEQFF; DNA: TGTGCCAGCAGTCGCGGCGGGACAGGGTACAATGAGCAGTTCTTC
V: TRBV24-1; D: -; size: few; J: TRBJ2-3; CDR3: CATSDLPGTFPSTDTQYF; DNA: TGTGCCACCAGTGATTTGCCAGGCACTTTCCCAAGCACAGATACGCAGTATTTT
V: TRBV6-1; D: -; size: few; J: TRBJ1-2; CDR3: CASRNRAGSEYGYTF; DNA: TGTGCCAGCAGGAACAGGGCTGGCTCGGAATATGGCTACACCTTC
V: TRBV7-9; D: -; size: few; J: TRBJ1-1; CDR3: CASSAVWEAFF; DNA: TGTGCCAGCAGCGCTGTTTGGGAAGCTTTCTTT
V: TRBV5-1; D: -; size: few; J: TRBJ2-3; CDR3: CASSLESPQVSPDTQYF; DNA: TGCGCCAGCAGCTTGGAGAGCCCCCAGGTTTCACCAGATACGCAGTATTTT
V: TRBV5-1; D: TRBD1; size: -; J: TRBJ2-7; CDR3: CASSFRGPNYEQYF; DNA: TGCGCCAGCAGCTTCAGGGGGCCCAACTACGAGCAGTACTTC
V: TRBV12-5; D: -; size: -; J: TRBJ2-5; CDR3: CASGLVGSGKETQYF; DNA: TGTGCTAGTGGTTTGGTGGGGTCAGGGAAAGAGACCCAGTACTTC
V: TRBV5-1; D: -; size: -; J: TRBJ1-1; CDR3: CASSSSVRSHLNTEAFF; DNA: TGCGCCAGCAGCTCCTCCGTGAGATCCCATCTGAACACTGAAGCTTTCTTT
V: TRBV30; D: -; size: -; J: TRBJ1-5; CDR3: CAWESGWNQPQHF; DNA: TGTGCCTGGGAATCGGGGTGGAATCAGCCCCAGCATTTT
V: TRBV7-2; D: TRBD2; size: -; J: TRBJ2-1; CDR3: CASNRLAGNNEQFF; DNA: TGTGCCAGCAACAGACTAGCGGGGAACAATGAGCAGTTCTTC
V: TRBV12-3/TRBV12-4; D: -; size: -; J: TRBJ1-1; CDR3: CASIRMNTEAFF; DNA: TGTGCCAGCATTCGGATGAACACTGAAGCTTTCTTT
V: TRBV7-2; D: -; size: few; J: TRBJ2-3; CDR3: CASSLTALTDTQYF; DNA: TGTGCCAGCAGCTTAACAGCCCTCACAGATACGCAGTATTTT
V: TRBV6-2/TRBV6-3; D: -; size: few; J: TRBJ2-1; CDR3: CASSTGGWTGGTYNEQFF; DNA: TGTGCCAGCAGTACTGGGGGCTGGACGGGAGGAACCTACAATGAGCAGTTCTTC
V: TRBV29-1; D: -; size: -; J: TRBJ2-4; CDR3: CSVGVFVIQYF; DNA: TGCAGCGTTGGCGTATTTGTCATTCAGTACTTC
V: TRBV20-1; D: TRBD1; size: few; J: TRBJ2-7; CDR3: CSAYRDRAYEQYF; DNA: TGCAGTGCTTACCGGGACAGAGCCTACGAGCAGTACTTC
V: TRBV27; D: -; size: -; J: TRBJ2-1; CDR3: CASSLSWASWPHNEQFF; DNA: TGTGCCAGCAGTTTAAGTTGGGCTTCCTGGCCACACAATGAGCAGTTCTTC
V: TRBV20-1; D: TRBD1; size: -; J: TRBJ2-5; CDR3: CSATDGDRGLETQYF; DNA: TGCAGTGCTACCGACGGGGACAGGGGGCTAGAGACCCAGTACTTC
V: TRBV4-1; D: -; size: -; J: TRBJ2-7; CDR3: CASSQATETYEQYF; DNA: TGCGCCAGCAGCCAAGCGACTGAGACCTACGAGCAGTACTTC
V: TRBV19; D: -; size: -; J: TRBJ2-7; CDR3: CASSPSLGQGYYEQYF; DNA: TGTGCCAGTAGCCCTTCCCTAGGGCAGGGTTACTACGAGCAGTACTTC
V: TRBV12-3/TRBV12-4; D: TRBD2; size: few; J: TRBJ2-2; CDR3: CASSMVAGATGELFF; DNA: TGTGCCAGCAGTATGGTAGCGGGAGCTACCGGGGAGCTGTTTTTT
V: TRBV29-1; D: -; size: once; J: TRBJ2-3; CDR3: CSHRRSRDTQYF; DNA: TGCAGCCATCGGAGGAGCAGAGATACGCAGTATTTT
V: TRBV12-3/TRBV12-4; D: -; size: -; J: TRBJ2-7; CDR3: CASSFVPLAGVGYEQYF; DNA: TGTGCCAGCAGTTTTGTGCCTCTTGCTGGGGTCGGTTACGAGCAGTACTTC
V: TRBV11-2; D: TRBD1; size: many; J: TRBJ1-1; CDR3: CASSSATGGWTEAFF; DNA: TGTGCCAGCAGCTCTGCGACAGGGGGCTGGACTGAAGCTTTCTTT
V: TRBV11-2; D: TRBD1; size: few; J: TRBJ1-1; CDR3: CASSSIQGARTEAFF; DNA: TGTGCCAGCAGCTCCATACAGGGGGCGCGGACTGAAGCTTTCTTT
V: TRBV29-1; D: -; size: few; J: TRBJ2-5; CDR3: CSVVRGTRQETQYF; DNA: TGCAGCGTTGTACGAGGGACTCGTCAAGAGACCCAGTACTTC
V: TRBV5-8; D: TRBD2; size: -; J: TRBJ2-1; CDR3: CASSLSGRVYNEQFF; DNA: TGTGCCAGCAGCCTGAGCGGGAGGGTCTACAATGAGCAGTTCTTC
V: TRBV3-1; D: -; size: -; J: TRBJ1-6; CDR3: CASSLGAPSNSPLHF; DNA: TGTGCCAGCAGCCTCGGGGCTCCTTCGAACTCACCCCTCCACTTT
V: TRBV3-1; D: TRBD2; size: few; J: TRBJ2-7; CDR3: CASSQDWGTSSAEQYF; DNA: TGTGCCAGCAGCCAAGACTGGGGGACTAGCTCCGCCGAGCAGTACTTC
V: TRBV12-5; D: -; size: -; J: TRBJ1-1; CDR3: CASGLYSNTEAFF; DNA: TGTGCTAGTGGTTTGTATTCAAACACTGAAGCTTTCTTT
V: TRBV4-1; D: TRBD2; size: few; J: TRBJ2-1; CDR3: CASSPTSGGPPEQFF; DNA: TGCGCCAGCAGCCCTACTAGCGGGGGTCCCCCTGAGCAGTTCTTC
V: TRBV20-1; D: TRBD1; size: -; J: TRBJ1-1; CDR3: CSASRTGGWNTEAFF; DNA: TGCAGTGCTTCACGAACAGGGGGATGGAACACTGAAGCTTTCTTT
V: TRBV10-3; D: -; size: -; J: TRBJ2-2; CDR3: CAISEGGSTGELFF; DNA: TGTGCCATCAGTGAAGGGGGGAGCACCGGGGAGCTGTTTTTT
V: TRBV19; D: TRBD1; size: few; J: TRBJ1-3; CDR3: CASSLRQGAGNTIYF; DNA: TGTGCCAGTAGTCTTCGACAGGGTGCCGGAAACACCATATATTTT
V: TRBV12-3/TRBV12-4; D: -; size: -; J: TRBJ2-7; CDR3: CASSRQELSSYEQYF; DNA: TGTGCCAGCAGCCGACAGGAACTAAGCTCCTACGAGCAGTACTTC
V: TRBV20-1; D: TRBD1; size: -; J: TRBJ1-6; CDR3: CSVRQGPRNSPLHF; DNA: TGCAGTGTTAGACAGGGTCCGCGGAATTCACCCCTCCACTTT
V: TRBV25-1; D: -; size: few; J: TRBJ2-3; CDR3: CATRTFTDTQYF; DNA: TGTGCCACCAGGACATTCACAGATACGCAGTATTTT
V: TRBV15; D: TRBD2; size: -; J: TRBJ2-7; CDR3: CATSGSGGIYEQYF; DNA: TGTGCCACCAGTGGAAGCGGGGGGATCTACGAGCAGTACTTC
V: TRBV18; D: TRBD2; size: -; J: TRBJ2-7; CDR3: CASSPGPGLAETAGYF; DNA: TGTGCCAGCTCACCAGGGCCGGGACTAGCGGAGACGGCTGGGTACTTC
V: TRBV4-1; D: -; size: -; J: TRBJ1-2; CDR3: CASSQEFGQLYGYTF; DNA: TGCGCCAGCAGCCAAGAATTCGGCCAGCTCTATGGCTACACCTTC
V: TRBV18; D: -; size: -; J: TRBJ2-3; CDR3: CASSPQADTQYF; DNA: TGTGCCAGCAGCCCTCAGGCAGATACGCAGTATTTT
V: TRBV29-1; D: -; size: -; J: TRBJ2-5; CDR3: CSARREWGQTQYF; DNA: TGCAGCGCGAGGAGGGAGTGGGGGCAGACCCAGTACTTC
V: TRBV7-2; D: TRBD2; size: -; J: TRBJ2-1; CDR3: CASSFGRSGSVYEQFF; DNA: TGTGCCAGCAGCTTCGGGCGCAGCGGGAGTGTCTATGAGCAGTTCTTC